The clone carrying this TCR beta chain was seen repeatedly, ten times or more. Researchers made TCR beta libraries by using iRepertoire HTBI primers and running Arm-PCR on CDR3 regions. Each CDR3 protein is one row after TCRdb ran MiXCR on the multiplex PCR reads. The data show 550,000 to 650,000 distinct CDR3 sequences, 15% to 20% seen once. The data are from a study of regulatory T cells in long-lasting Graves disease. The sample's time point: newly diagnosed GD, antithyroid drugs for less than 3 months. Researchers made the TCR library from RNA that was extracted from PBMCs. The same sample was also studied in work on T cells in Graves' hyperthyroidism and ophthalmopathy.

Sample: peripheral blood mononuclear cells (PBMCs), taken at new diagnosis, from a patient treated with antithyroid drugs. This sequence was found in a man younger than 35 with Graves disease.

The CDR3 protein is CASSQHVPGGLSDTQYF. CDR3 DNA: TGCGCCAGCAGCCAGCATGTACCGGGAGGGTTGTCAGATACGCAGTATTTT. The rearrangement links TRBV4-1 to TRBJ2-3; 8 bases match TRBD2. After removal of 3 bases from V and 4 bases from J, the junction contained 12 bases not matched to a gene. The germline CDR1 and CDR2 sequences are MGHRA and YSYEKL. The CDR3 consists of 17 residues.